This T cell receptor (beta chain) stems from a study of tumor-infiltrating lymphocytes in primary liver carcinoma. A note on this clonotype: The germline gene is not matched at one end of the junction; a read error may be the cause.

This CDR3 region has 12 residues. Germline CDR1 MNHEY, CDR2 SVGEGT. Using a constant-region primer together with ProtoScript II reverse transcriptase, TCR beta cDNA was made from 450 to 600 ng of total RNA. Nested multiplex PCR, run for three rounds with slightly modified ARM-PCR, yielded TCR beta libraries. TRBV1-TRBV30 forward and Cbeta reverse primers drove the first two roughly 10-cycle rounds. TCRdb used MiXCR to reprocess the multiplex PCR reads, holding one entry per CDR3 protein. This sample has around 56,000 distinct CDR3 sequences, with 60% to 85% found just once. From unsorted bulk tissue weighing about 18-30 mg, DNA and RNA were co-extracted.

The rearrangement links TRBV6-2 or TRBV6-3 to TRBJ1-1; no reliable D call. Sequenced sample: liver tumor tissue from sampling region 2. Subset denoted: tumor region T2, inferior pole. The TCR was taken from a middle-aged man with primary liver carcinoma and hepatitis B virus infection. CDR3 sequence reads: CASGYINTEVFF. DNA of the CDR3: TGTGCCAGCGGTTACATTAACACTGAGGTTTTCTTT.